These 29 T cell receptor beta chains were sequenced from one sample in a study of blood T cell repertoires in COVID-19. Sequencing used immunoSEQ multiplex PCR; TCRdb keeps in-frame clones, though not all of them. Of around 120,000 clones in the sample, 82% were seen once. Specimen: peripheral blood. The receptors were gathered from a man between 70 and 80 years old with active or convalescent COVID-19.

The rearrangement joins TRBV9 to TRBJ1-6; D is perhaps TRBD1 (5 bases). This CDR3 has 15 amino acids. The germline V gene has CDR1 SGDLS and CDR2 YYNGEE. V lost 4 bases, J lost 7 bases, and 15 bases lay in between. CDR3 nucleotides: TGTGCCAGCAGCCCGAGGCAGGGTCTCAATTCACCCCTCCACTTT. Residues: CASSPRQGLNSPLHF.

The chain uses TRBV2 and TRBJ2-5, with D possibly being TRBD1 (6 bases). CDR1 and CDR2 from the germline V gene are SNHLY and FYNNEI. V was cut by 6 bases and J by 0 bases, with 14 bases left in between. The CDR3 spans 15 residues. The CDR3 nucleotides read TGTGCCAGCAGCGACCCCACAGGGCACCAAGAGACCCAGTACTTC. It yields the protein CASSDPTGHQETQYF.

This clone was observed a single time. CDR3 amino acids: CASSSGRVDGYTF. In nucleotides, the CDR3 is TGTGCCAGCAGTTCCGGCAGGGTAGATGGCTACACCTTC. V is TRBV6-1 and J is TRBJ1-2, with D possibly matching TRBD1 (5 bases). CDR3 length: 13 amino acids. Germline V CDR1 and CDR2: MNHNS, SASEGT. The V gene lost 5 bases and the J gene lost 6 bases, with 13 bases spanning the gap.

This clone appeared once. V is TRBV9 and J is TRBJ1-1; 7 nucleotides align to TRBD1. The CDR3 totals 17 residues. Unmatched junction bases numbered 13, after V lost 4 bases and J lost 1 base. Germline V CDR1 and CDR2: SGDLS, YYNGEE. CDR3 in amino acids: CASSLNRGEEANTEAFF. As DNA, the CDR3 is TGTGCCAGCAGCCTCAACAGGGGAGAGGAGGCGAACACTGAAGCTTTCTTT.

This clone was recorded once. The genes are TRBV19 and TRBJ1-6, with 7 bases identical to TRBD1. This CDR3 region has 14 residues. J was trimmed by 9 bases and V by 1 base; bases with no gene match: 3. In germline, CDR1 is LNHDA, CDR2 SQIVND (reference sequence). This chain's CDR3 is CASSIGTGGSPLHF. The CDR3, as DNA: TGTGCCAGTAGTATAGGGACAGGCGGTTCACCCCTCCACTTT.

V is TRBV7-2 and J is TRBJ2-3, with D unclear. CDR1 is SGHTA, CDR2 FQGNSA, per germline. This CDR3 comprises 14 residues. The V gene lost 4 bases and the J gene lost 5 bases, with 13 bases spanning the gap. Here the CDR3 DNA reads TGTGCCAGCAGCTCCGGATATTCAGGAGATACGCAGTATTTT. Translating gives CASSSGYSGDTQYF.

V and J are TRBV19 and TRBJ1-3, with 10 bases that match TRBD1. The CDR3 covers 16 residues. Germline V gene sequence: CDR1 LNHDA, CDR2 SQIVND (reference sequence). After removal of 4 bases from V and 0 bases from J, the junction contained 3 bases not matched to a gene. Here the CDR3 reads CASSRTGGYSGNTIYF. As DNA, the CDR3 is TGTGCCAGTAGTAGGACAGGGGGGTACTCTGGAAACACCATATATTTT. Based on the CDR3 plus reference TRBV19 and TRBJ1-3, the full variable domain is DGGITQSPKYLFRKEGQNVTLSCEQNLNHDAMYWYRQDPGQGLRLIYYSQIVNDFQKGDIAEGYSVSREKKESFPLTVTSAQKNPTAFYLCASSRTGGYSGNTIYFGEGSWLTVV.

The chain couples TRBV10-2 to TRBJ1-6; 11 nucleotides match TRBD1. The V gene's germline CDR1 is WSHSY and CDR2 SAAADI. The CDR3 spans 16 residues. J lost 9 bases, V lost 0 bases, and 4 bases had no gene match. CDR3 coding DNA: TGCGCCAGCAGTGAGTCGTGGGGGACAGGGGGTTCACCCCTCCACTTT. Translated: CASSESWGTGGSPLHF.

This clone was seen a few times. The gene calls are TRBV28 and TRBJ1-2; D ambiguous. Germline assignment: CDR1 MDHEN and CDR2 SYDVKM. The V end was cut by 7 bases, the J end by 2 bases, with 11 bases between. The CDR3 is 13 amino acids. The CDR3 reads CASTTRENYGYTF. The CDR3 bases are TGTGCCAGCACCACCCGGGAGAACTATGGCTACACCTTC.

This clone was seen only once. The chain employs TRBV7-8 and TRBJ1-5; TRBD1 is a possible D gene (6 bases). V shed 1 base and J shed 3 bases, with 13 bases lying between them. The CDR3 spans 16 residues. CDR1 is SGHVS, CDR2 FQNEAQ, per germline. CDR3 residues: CASSLDRGGDNQPQHF. DNA for the CDR3: TGTGCCAGCAGCTTAGATCGAGGGGGGGACAATCAGCCCCAGCATTTT.

The chain has TRBV9 and TRBJ2-1; TRBD1 might be the D (6 bases). The V end was cut by 4 bases, the J end by 0 bases, with 14 bases between. CDR1 is SGDLS, CDR2 YYNGEE, per germline. The CDR3 has 16 residues. The CDR3 coding sequence is TGTGCCAGCAGCCAGAACGGACAGAGCTCCTACAATGAGCAGTTCTTC. It encodes CASSQNGQSSYNEQFF.

The chain couples TRBV7-2 to TRBJ1-2; TRBD1 agrees at 7 bases. CDR1 and CDR2 from the germline V gene are SGHTA and FQGNSA. J gave up 5 bases and V 4 bases, and 7 bases lay outside the gene matches. The CDR3 length is 14 residues. The CDR3 DNA is TGTGCCAGCAGCTCGTCAGGGGGACGGTATGGCTACACCTTC. Translation gives CASSSSGGRYGYTF.

The chain joins TRBV7-8 to TRBJ1-2; D is possibly TRBD1 (5 bases). The CDR3 is made up of 12 amino acids. Germline lookup yields CDR1 SGHVS and CDR2 FQNEAQ. Trimming removed 3 bases from V and 8 bases from J, with 10 bases in between. Here the CDR3 DNA reads TGTGCCAGCAGCTTTGGCGGGGGGGGCTACACCTTC. The encoded protein is CASSFGGGGYTF.

J is TRBJ2-5 and V is TRBV6-5; 12 bases fit TRBD2. The trim removed 7 bases at V and 10 bases at J, leaving 13 bases unmatched. Germline CDR1 MNHEY, CDR2 SVGAGI. There are 15 residues in the CDR3. The DNA of the CDR3 is TGTGCCAGCATGCTCCGACTAGCGGGAGCCGAGGGCCAGTACTTC. Encoded protein: CASMLRLAGAEGQYF.

V gene TRBV5-1 combines with J gene TRBJ2-6; 8 positions agree with TRBD1. The CDR3 length is 17 residues. V shed 2 bases and J 0 bases; nucleotides not matched to a gene: 4. Germline V gene sequence: CDR1 SGHRS, CDR2 YFSETQ. This CDR3 reads CASSFQGALSGANVLTF. CDR3 DNA: TGCGCCAGCAGCTTCCAGGGGGCCCTCTCTGGGGCCAACGTCCTGACTTTC.

This clone has just one count. The chain has TRBV18 and TRBJ1-5, with D perhaps matching TRBD1 (6 bases). This CDR3 contains 14 residues. Germline CDR1 and CDR2: KGHSH and LQKENI. V was shortened by 6 bases and J by 5 bases, with 14 bases between the two germline ends. CDR3 nucleotide sequence: TGTGCCAGCTCGCGCACGGGACAAGATCAGCCCCAGCATTTT. Amino acid sequence: CASSRTGQDQPQHF.

The chain employs TRBV28 and TRBJ1-3; D gene unclear. The CDR3 contains 15 residues. Between the trimmed V and J ends, which lost 6 bases and 0 bases, there was a span of 12 bases. CDR1 is MDHEN, CDR2 SYDVKM, per germline. The CDR3 is CASRLVPGSGNTIYF. In DNA, the CDR3 is TGTGCCAGCAGATTAGTCCCGGGCTCTGGAAACACCATATATTTT.

The chain couples TRBV24-1 to TRBJ2-3, with D perhaps matching TRBD1 (6 bases). The length of the CDR3 is 16 residues. V lost 3 bases and J 0 bases, leaving 12 bases between the germline ends. In germline, CDR1 is KGHDR, CDR2 SFDVKD. The CDR3 protein is CATSDPDSFSTDTQYF. In DNA form, the CDR3 reads TGTGCCACCAGTGATCCGGACAGCTTTAGCACAGATACGCAGTATTTT.

The CDR3 is CASSGKGGVAGGIYF. DNA for the CDR3: TGTGCCAGCAGCGGTAAAGGAGGTGTAGCAGGGGGCATATATTTT. The gene calls are TRBV9 and TRBJ1-3, with 7 bases identical to TRBD1. Losses at the gene ends were 3 bases for V and 12 bases for J; bases not matched to a gene: 15. CDR1 is SGDLS, CDR2 YYNGEE, per germline. This CDR3 is built from 15 residues.

The V call is TRBV5-4, the J call TRBJ2-2; 7 bases align to TRBD1. CDR3 length: 16 residues. Germline lookup yields CDR1 SGHNT and CDR2 YYREEE (reference sequence). Germline trimming cut 4 bases from V and 5 bases from J; bases unmatched to any gene: 11. The DNA of the CDR3 is TGTGCCAGCAGCGGCCGGACAGGTCTTGGGACCGGGGAGCTGTTTTTT. It is translated as CASSGRTGLGTGELFF.

J is TRBJ1-1 and V is TRBV2; TRBD1 matches 8 bases. The germline CDR1 and CDR2 sequences are SNHLY and FYNNEI. The J segment lost 4 bases and the V segment lost 2 bases, leaving 6 bases of the junction unmatched. The CDR3 has 15 amino acids. The CDR3 DNA sequence: TGTGCCAGCAGTGAACAGGGGGCGGTGAGCACTGAAGCTTTCTTT. It is translated as CASSEQGAVSTEAFF.

This clone occurred once. The V gene is TRBV30, the J gene TRBJ1-6, with TRBD1 as a possible D gene (6 bases). CDR3 size: 14 residues. Germline V lookup: CDR1 GTSNPN, CDR2 SVGIG (reference sequence). V was shortened by 3 bases and J by 7 bases, with 13 bases between the two germline ends. CDR3 DNA sequence: TGTGCCTGGAGATTGACAGGTAGCAATTCACCCCTCCACTTT. Protein: CAWRLTGSNSPLHF.

This clone appeared many times. The chain has TRBV7-9 and TRBJ1-6; weak D call: TRBD1 (6 bases). The length of the CDR3 is 16 residues. Between the trimmed V and J ends, which lost 5 bases and 7 bases, there was a span of 18 bases. Germline V CDR1 and CDR2: SEHNR, FQNEAQ (reference sequence). The CDR3: CASSAGQLRGNSPLHF. Here the CDR3 DNA reads TGTGCCAGCAGCGCAGGACAGTTGCGGGGGAATTCACCCCTCCACTTT. Drawing the rest from reference TRBV7-9 and TRBJ1-6, the complete variable domain is DTGVSQNPRHKITKRGQNVTFRCDPISEHNRLYWYRQTLGQGPEFLTYFQNEAQLEKSRLLSDRFSAERPKGSFSTLEIQRTEQGDSAMYLCASSAGQLRGNSPLHFGNGTRLTVT.

Comments on this clone: Within the sample, other DNA sequences also encode this same CDR3. The chain links TRBV6-5 to TRBJ1-6; 8 bases match TRBD1. The CDR3 sequence is 15 residues long. The ends lost 0 bases at V and 10 bases at J; junction bases unmatched: 5. Looked up from germline, CDR1 is MNHEY and CDR2 is SVGAGI. DNA of the CDR3: TGTGCCAGCAGTTACTCGAACAGGGGGGACTCACCCCTCCACTTT. Its translation: CASSYSNRGDSPLHF.

The chain employs TRBV4-1 and TRBJ1-4, with 8 bases aligning to TRBD1. The junction had 8 bases not matched to a gene; V was cut back by 2 bases and J by 3 bases. Per germline, CDR1 MGHRA and CDR2 YSYEKL. The CDR3 runs 17 residues. CDR3 nucleotide sequence: TGCGCCAGCAGCCAACAAAACAGGGGGATAGCTAATGAAAAACTGTTTTTT. This sequence encodes CASSQQNRGIANEKLFF.

The rearrangement uses TRBV5-1 and TRBJ1-1; D not certain. The CDR3 runs 14 residues. The V and J ends lost 3 bases and 4 bases respectively, with 13 bases between them. From germline, CDR1 is SGHRS and CDR2 YFSETQ. CDR3 nucleotide sequence: TGCGCCAGCAGCTGGACCGGGGAGACCACTGAAGCTTTCTTT. This gives the protein CASSWTGETTEAFF. The entire variable domain, with the rest obtained from reference TRBV5-1 and TRBJ1-1, is as follows: KAGVTQTPRYLIKTRGQQVTLSCSPISGHRSVSWYQQTPGQGLQFLFEYFSETQRNKGNFPGRFSGRQFSNSRSEMNVSTLELGDSALYLCASSWTGETTEAFFGQGTRLTVV.

This clone has only a few counts. This chain joins TRBV5-1 and TRBJ1-1; D uncertain. The CDR3 runs 15 residues. The ends were cut back, 6 bases at V and 1 base at J, with 16 bases in the middle. Germline V gene data show CDR1 as SGHRS and CDR2 as YFSETQ. Here the CDR3 reads CASNLEGGRNTEAFF. CDR3 nucleotides: TGCGCCAGCAACCTGGAGGGAGGGAGGAACACTGAAGCTTTCTTT.

This chain joins TRBV5-6 and TRBJ1-3; unclear D gene. V gave up 3 bases and J gave up 1 base, with 8 bases separating them. Germline CDR1 is SGHDT and CDR2 is YYEEEE. This CDR3 has 14 amino acids. Here the CDR3 reads CASSSPVSGNTIYF. In nucleotides, the CDR3 is TGTGCCAGCAGCTCTCCGGTTTCTGGAAACACCATATATTTT.

The rearrangement joins TRBV7-3 to TRBJ2-3; 9 bases map to TRBD1. CDR3 size: 18 residues. CDR1 SGHTA and CDR2 FQGTGA come from the germline V gene. J lost 5 bases, V lost 5 bases, and 17 bases had no gene match. The CDR3: CASSPDPGQGVGGDTQYF. CDR3 bases: TGTGCCAGCAGCCCAGACCCGGGACAGGGCGTCGGTGGAGATACGCAGTATTTT.